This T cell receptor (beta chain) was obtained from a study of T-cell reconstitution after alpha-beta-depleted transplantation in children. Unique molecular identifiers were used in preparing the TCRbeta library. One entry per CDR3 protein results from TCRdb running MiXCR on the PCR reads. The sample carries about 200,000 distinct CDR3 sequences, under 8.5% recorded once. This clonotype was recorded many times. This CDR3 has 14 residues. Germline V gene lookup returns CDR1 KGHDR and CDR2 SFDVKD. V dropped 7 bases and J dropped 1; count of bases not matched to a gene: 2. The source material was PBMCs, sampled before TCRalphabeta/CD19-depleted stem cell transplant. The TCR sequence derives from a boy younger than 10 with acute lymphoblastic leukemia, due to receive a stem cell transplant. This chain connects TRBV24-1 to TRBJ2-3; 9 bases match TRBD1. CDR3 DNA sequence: TGTGCCACCAGGGGGGACAGGGGCACAGATACGCAGTATTTT. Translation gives CATRGDRGTDTQYF.